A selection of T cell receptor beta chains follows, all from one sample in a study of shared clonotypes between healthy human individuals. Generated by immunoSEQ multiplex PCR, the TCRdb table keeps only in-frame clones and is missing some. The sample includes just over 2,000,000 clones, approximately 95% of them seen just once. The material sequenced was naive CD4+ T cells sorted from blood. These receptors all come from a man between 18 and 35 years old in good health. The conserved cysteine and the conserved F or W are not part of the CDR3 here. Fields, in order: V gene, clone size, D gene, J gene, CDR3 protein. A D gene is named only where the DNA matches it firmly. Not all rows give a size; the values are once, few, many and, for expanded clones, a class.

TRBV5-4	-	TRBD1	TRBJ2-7	ASSPRQGVEQY
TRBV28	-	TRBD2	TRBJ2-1	ASSPVRASGGAYNEQF
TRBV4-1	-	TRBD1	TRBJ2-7	ASSQADRDPYEQY
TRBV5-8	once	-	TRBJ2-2	ATITRGRGELF
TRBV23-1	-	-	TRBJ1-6	ASSQSPAGPRNSPLH
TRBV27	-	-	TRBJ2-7	ASSLMGSSEQY
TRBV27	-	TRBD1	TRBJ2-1	ASSPQRSGTGGDEQF
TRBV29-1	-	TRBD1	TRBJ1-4	SAGQGEYEKLF
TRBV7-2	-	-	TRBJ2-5	ASSFSGAETQY
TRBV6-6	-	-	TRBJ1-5	ASRSRTGNQPQH
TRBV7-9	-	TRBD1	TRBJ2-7	ASSNPTGFDEQY
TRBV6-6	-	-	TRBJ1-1	ASSFTGRDTEAF
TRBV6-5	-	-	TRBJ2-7	ASGTPNRSYEQY
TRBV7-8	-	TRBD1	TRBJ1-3	ASSLSDRAGNTIY
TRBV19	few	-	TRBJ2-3	ASRDLGSTDTQY
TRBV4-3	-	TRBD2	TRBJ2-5	ASSPSGSSRETQY
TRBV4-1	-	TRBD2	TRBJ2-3	ASSQGNSGSVTDTQY
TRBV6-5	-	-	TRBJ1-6	ASSYVGGNSPLH
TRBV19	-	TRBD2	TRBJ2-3	ASSISFSGSTDTQY
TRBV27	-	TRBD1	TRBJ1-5	ASSTTGDFPNQPQH
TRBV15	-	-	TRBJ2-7	ATSREHGIRFAEQY
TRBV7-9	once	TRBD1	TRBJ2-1	ASSSGQGRRYNEQF
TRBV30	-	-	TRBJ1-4	AWSVGQGSEKLF
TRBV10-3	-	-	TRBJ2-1	AISERLDSYNEQF
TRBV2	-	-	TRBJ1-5	ASSEVTSNQPQH
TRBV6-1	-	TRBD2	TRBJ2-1	ASSEEASGQWDEQF
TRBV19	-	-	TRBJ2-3	ASPSTDTQY
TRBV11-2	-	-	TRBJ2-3	ASSWSRSTDTQY